This TCR beta chain was profiled in a study of T cells in narcolepsy. Study-wide points: Same-patient CSF and blood CD4+ T cell clonotypes included HCRT-specific and TRIB2-specific autoreactive ones. Healthy controls reportedly lacked the autoreactive clonotypes serially found in patients' blood.

In regard to this clone: Its antigen is as yet unknown.

TCRdb's copy holds only in-frame clones and misses some; the assay was immunoSEQ multiplex PCR. The sample lists 23,000 or so clones, 70% to 90% occurring once. Looked up from germline, CDR1 is MNHEY and CDR2 is SVGAGI. The CDR3 is made up of 14 amino acids. Trimming took off 6 bases at V and 5 bases at J, with 17 bases between the two ends. Material: CD45RA- memory CD4+ T cells from PBMCs. The receptor comes from a human donor with narcolepsy. This chain links TRBV6-5 with TRBJ2-7, with D hard to call. The CDR3 here is CASRPSQFSHEQYF. CDR3 nucleotide sequence: TGTGCCAGCAGGCCATCACAGTTTAGCCACGAGCAGTACTTC.